Sample share makes the clone carrying this T cell receptor (beta chain) medium-sized. This sample is part of a study of tumor-infiltrating lymphocytes in oesophageal squamous cell carcinoma. In TCRdb, the PCR reads were re-called with MiXCR into one record per CDR3 protein. The sample has 5,500 to 6,500 distinct CDR3 sequences, roughly 15% seen once. The sequence was collected from a male donor with esophageal squamous cell carcinoma. The sequencing input was esophageal tumor tissue.

The CDR3 DNA is TGTGCCAGCAGCCCGCGTACCGGGACAGGGGAAGAGACCCAGTACTTC. This gives the protein CASSPRTGTGEETQYF. The genes are TRBV7-9 and TRBJ2-5, with 10 bases aligning to TRBD1. V trimming: 5 bases; J trimming: 3 bases; junction bases outside the gene matches: 9. CDR1 is SEHNR, CDR2 FQNEAQ, per germline (reference sequence). The CDR3 has 16 amino acids.